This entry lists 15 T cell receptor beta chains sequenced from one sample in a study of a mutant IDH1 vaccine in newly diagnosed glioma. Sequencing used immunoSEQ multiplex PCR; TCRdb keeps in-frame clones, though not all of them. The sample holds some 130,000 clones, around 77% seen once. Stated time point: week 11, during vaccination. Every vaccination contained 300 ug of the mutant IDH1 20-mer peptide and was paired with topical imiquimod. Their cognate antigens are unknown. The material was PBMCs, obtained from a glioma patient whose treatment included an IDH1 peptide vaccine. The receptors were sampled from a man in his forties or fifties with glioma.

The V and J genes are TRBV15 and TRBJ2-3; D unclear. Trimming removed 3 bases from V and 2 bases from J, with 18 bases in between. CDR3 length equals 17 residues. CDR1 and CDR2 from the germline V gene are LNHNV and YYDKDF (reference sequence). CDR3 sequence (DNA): TGTGCCACCAGCAGTTCCATCGGAGAGGCCCCCACAGATACGCAGTATTTT. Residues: CATSSSIGEAPTDTQYF.

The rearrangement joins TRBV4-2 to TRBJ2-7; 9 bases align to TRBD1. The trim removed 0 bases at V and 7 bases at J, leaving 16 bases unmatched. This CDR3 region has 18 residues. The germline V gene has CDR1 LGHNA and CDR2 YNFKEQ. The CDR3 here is CASSQETTGGQGRREQYF. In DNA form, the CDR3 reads TGTGCCAGCAGCCAAGAAACAACCGGGGGACAGGGACGGCGGGAGCAGTACTTC.

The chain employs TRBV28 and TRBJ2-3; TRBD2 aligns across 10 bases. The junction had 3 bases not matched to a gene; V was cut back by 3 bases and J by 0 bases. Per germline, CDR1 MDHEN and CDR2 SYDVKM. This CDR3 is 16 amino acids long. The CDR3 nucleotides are TGTGCCAGCAGTTTTAGCGGGGGGCTGAGCACAGATACGCAGTATTTT. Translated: CASSFSGGLSTDTQYF.

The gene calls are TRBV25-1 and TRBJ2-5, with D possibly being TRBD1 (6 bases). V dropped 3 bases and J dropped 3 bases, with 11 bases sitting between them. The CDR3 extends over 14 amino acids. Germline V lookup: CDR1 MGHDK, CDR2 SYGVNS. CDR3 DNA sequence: TGTGCCAGCAGTGAGGGGGACAAAAAAGAGACCCAGTACTTC. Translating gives CASSEGDKKETQYF.

CDR3 sequence reads: CASSPSVGKLFF. Here the CDR3 DNA reads TGTGCCAGCAGCCCATCTGTGGGAAAACTGTTTTTT. The chain joins TRBV27 to TRBJ1-4; D gene uncertain. Germline loops: CDR1 MNHEY, CDR2 SMNVEV (reference sequence). The CDR3 runs to 12 residues. V gave up 6 bases and J gave up 10 bases, with 12 bases separating them.

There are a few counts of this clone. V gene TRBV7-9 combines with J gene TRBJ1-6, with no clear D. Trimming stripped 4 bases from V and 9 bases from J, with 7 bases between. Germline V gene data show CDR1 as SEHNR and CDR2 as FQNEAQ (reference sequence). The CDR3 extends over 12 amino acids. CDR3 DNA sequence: TGTGCCAGCAGCTCCCCCCCTTCACCCCTCCACTTT. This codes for CASSSPPSPLHF.

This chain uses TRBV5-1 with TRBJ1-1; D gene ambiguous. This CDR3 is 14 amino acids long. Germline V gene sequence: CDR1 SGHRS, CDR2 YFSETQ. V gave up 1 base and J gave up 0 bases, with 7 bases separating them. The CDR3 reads CASSLYGMNTEAFF. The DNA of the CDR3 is TGCGCCAGCAGCTTGTACGGCATGAACACTGAAGCTTTCTTT.

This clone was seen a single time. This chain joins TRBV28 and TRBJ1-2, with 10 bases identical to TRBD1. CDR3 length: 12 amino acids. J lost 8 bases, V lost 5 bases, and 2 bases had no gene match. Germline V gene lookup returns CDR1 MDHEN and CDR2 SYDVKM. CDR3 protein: CASSVGQGGYTF. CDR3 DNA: TGTGCCAGCAGTGTGGGACAGGGGGGCTACACCTTC.

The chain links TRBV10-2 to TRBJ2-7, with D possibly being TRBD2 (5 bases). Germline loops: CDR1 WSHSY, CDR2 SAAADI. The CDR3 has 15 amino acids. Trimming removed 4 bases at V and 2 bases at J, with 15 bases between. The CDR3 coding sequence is TGCGCCAGCAGTGTAGTAGGGAGCCTAACCTACGAGCAGTACTTC. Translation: CASSVVGSLTYEQYF.

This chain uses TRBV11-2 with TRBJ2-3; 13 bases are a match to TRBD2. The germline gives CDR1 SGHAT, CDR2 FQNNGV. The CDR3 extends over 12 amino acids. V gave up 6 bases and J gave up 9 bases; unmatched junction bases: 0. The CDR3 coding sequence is TGTGCCAGCAGACTAGCGGGGGGGACGCAGTATTTT. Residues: CASRLAGGTQYF.

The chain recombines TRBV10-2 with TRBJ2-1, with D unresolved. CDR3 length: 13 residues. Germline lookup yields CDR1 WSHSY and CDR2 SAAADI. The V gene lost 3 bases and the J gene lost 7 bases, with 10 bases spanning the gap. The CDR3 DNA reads TGCGCCAGCAGTGACCTAGAGTGGAATGAGCAGTTCTTC. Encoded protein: CASSDLEWNEQFF.

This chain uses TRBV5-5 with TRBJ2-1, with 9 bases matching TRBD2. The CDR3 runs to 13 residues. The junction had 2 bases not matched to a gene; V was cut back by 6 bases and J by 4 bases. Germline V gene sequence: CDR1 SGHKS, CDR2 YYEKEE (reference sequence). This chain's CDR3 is CASKLAGYNEQFF. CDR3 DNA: TGTGCCAGCAAGCTAGCGGGATACAATGAGCAGTTCTTC.

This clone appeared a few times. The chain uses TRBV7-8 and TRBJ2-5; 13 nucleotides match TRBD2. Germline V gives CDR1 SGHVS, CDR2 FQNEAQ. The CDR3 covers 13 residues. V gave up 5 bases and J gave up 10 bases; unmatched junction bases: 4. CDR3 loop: CASSPRTSGSQYF. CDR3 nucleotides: TGTGCCAGCAGCCCCAGGACTAGCGGGAGCCAGTACTTC.

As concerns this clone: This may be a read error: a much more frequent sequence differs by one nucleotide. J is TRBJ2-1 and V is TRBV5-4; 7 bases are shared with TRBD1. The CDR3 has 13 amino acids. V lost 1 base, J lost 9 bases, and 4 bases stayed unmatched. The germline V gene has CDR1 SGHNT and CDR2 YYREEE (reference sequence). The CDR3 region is CASSLTGDGEQFF. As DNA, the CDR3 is TGTGCCAGCAGCTTGACAGGGGACGGTGAGCAGTTCTTC.

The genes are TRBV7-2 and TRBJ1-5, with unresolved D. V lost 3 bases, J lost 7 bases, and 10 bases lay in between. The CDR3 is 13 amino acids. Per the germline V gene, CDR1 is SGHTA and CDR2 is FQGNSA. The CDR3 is CASSFWPGQPQHF. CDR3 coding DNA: TGTGCCAGCAGCTTCTGGCCCGGGCAGCCCCAGCATTTT.